The rows below give T cell receptor beta chains drawn from one sample of a study of blood T cell repertoires in COVID-19. Repertoires were generated with immunoSEQ multiplex PCR, while TCRdb's copy carries only in-frame clones and drops some. The sample includes about half a million clones, roughly 89% of them seen just once. The specimen sequenced was peripheral blood. The receptors were sampled from a man younger than 35 with COVID-19, enrolled during active disease. CDR3s include the opening cysteine and the closing phenylalanine or tryptophan. Not every row has a clone size; where given, it reads once, few, many or a size class.

v_gene: TRBV5-4
j_gene: TRBJ1-6
abundance: .
CDR3aa: CASSLGQGNNSPLHF

v_gene: TRBV7-9
j_gene: TRBJ2-1
abundance: .
CDR3aa: CASSRKGQSSYNEQFF

v_gene: TRBV10-2
j_gene: TRBJ2-3
abundance: .
CDR3aa: CASRQGSSGSGGADTQYF

v_gene: TRBV24-1
j_gene: TRBJ2-3
abundance: once
CDR3aa: CATSDLPAAGVTDTQYF

v_gene: TRBV27
j_gene: TRBJ2-1
abundance: .
CDR3aa: CASSLARGNEQFF

v_gene: TRBV7-2
j_gene: TRBJ2-7
abundance: .
CDR3aa: CASSGTGLAGYEQYF

v_gene: TRBV20-1
j_gene: TRBJ2-1
abundance: .
CDR3aa: CSASFREQFF

v_gene: TRBV25-1
j_gene: TRBJ1-5
abundance: .
CDR3aa: CASSASHNQPQHF

v_gene: TRBV10-3
j_gene: TRBJ2-7
abundance: .
CDR3aa: CAISESGRKRGVYEQYF

v_gene: TRBV5-1
j_gene: TRBJ2-3
abundance: .
CDR3aa: CASSLGRGSADTQYF

v_gene: TRBV6-4
j_gene: TRBJ2-1
abundance: .
CDR3aa: CASSEDDSPYNEQFF

v_gene: TRBV27
j_gene: TRBJ2-5
abundance: once
CDR3aa: CASSLYDGQETQYF

v_gene: TRBV11-3
j_gene: TRBJ2-7
abundance: .
CDR3aa: CASSFGLAVYEQYF

v_gene: TRBV5-1
j_gene: TRBJ1-5
abundance: few
CDR3aa: CASSFGEGGQPQHF

v_gene: TRBV5-6
j_gene: TRBJ2-3
abundance: .
CDR3aa: CASRARVTDTQYF

v_gene: TRBV30
j_gene: TRBJ2-1
abundance: .
CDR3aa: CAWSVGSGSSYNEQFF

v_gene: TRBV14
j_gene: TRBJ1-2
abundance: .
CDR3aa: CASSFDTQNGYTF

v_gene: TRBV11-3
j_gene: TRBJ1-2
abundance: .
CDR3aa: CASSPRGVAYGYTF

v_gene: TRBV9
j_gene: TRBJ2-1
abundance: .
CDR3aa: CASSDGLAGDEQFF

v_gene: TRBV29-1
j_gene: TRBJ2-7
abundance: .
CDR3aa: CSVGTSGSYEQYF

v_gene: TRBV27
j_gene: TRBJ1-1
abundance: .
CDR3aa: CASSTGKNTEAFF

v_gene: TRBV18
j_gene: TRBJ1-1
abundance: .
CDR3aa: CASFLRGSRTEAFF

v_gene: TRBV15
j_gene: TRBJ2-7
abundance: .
CDR3aa: CATSSRQRAYEQYF

v_gene: TRBV5-5
j_gene: TRBJ1-1
abundance: few
CDR3aa: CASSLAQNTEAFF

v_gene: TRBV18
j_gene: TRBJ1-4
abundance: .
CDR3aa: CASSPSRADGILFF

v_gene: TRBV4-1
j_gene: TRBJ1-4
abundance: once
CDR3aa: CASSQEPRTGLVEKLFF

v_gene: TRBV24-1
j_gene: TRBJ1-2
abundance: few
CDR3aa: CATSDRDRRSGYTF

v_gene: TRBV11-2
j_gene: TRBJ2-7
abundance: .
CDR3aa: CASSSQEAVYEQYF

v_gene: TRBV5-1
j_gene: TRBJ1-1
abundance: .
CDR3aa: CASTRRRGRNTEAFF

v_gene: TRBV24-1
j_gene: TRBJ2-1
abundance: .
CDR3aa: CATSGGYNEQFF

v_gene: TRBV6-5
j_gene: TRBJ2-7
abundance: .
CDR3aa: CASSYSRVDYEQYF

v_gene: TRBV5-5
j_gene: TRBJ2-5
abundance: .
CDR3aa: CASSLDPTGGVKTQYF

v_gene: TRBV27
j_gene: TRBJ2-7
abundance: .
CDR3aa: CASGTSADYEQYF

v_gene: TRBV20-1
j_gene: TRBJ2-5
abundance: .
CDR3aa: CSASVVAGERETQYF